The 26 T cell receptor beta chains in this list originate from one sample, sequenced in a study of T cell responses to AZD1222 COVID-19 vaccine. Only in-frame clones appear in the TCRdb table, and some are missing; sequencing was by immunoSEQ multiplex PCR. The top ten clones hold about 3.1% of a sample with under 140,000 clones, about 94% of them seen once. The sample consisted of peripheral blood, taken 28 days after the second AZD1222 dose. The receptors derive from an adult who received the AZD1222 COVID-19 vaccine.

The V and J genes are TRBV6-5 and TRBJ1-2; D unresolved. Germline V gene sequence: CDR1 MNHEY, CDR2 SVGAGI. V was cut by 2 bases and J by 4 bases, with 14 bases left in between. The CDR3 consists of 15 residues. CDR3 DNA: TGTGCCAGCAGTTACCAGGCAGTCGATGGCTATGGCTACACCTTC. This translates into CASSYQAVDGYGYTF.

The chain has TRBV7-9 and TRBJ2-7, with D unresolved. This CDR3 is built from 12 residues. The ends were cut back, 6 bases at V and 3 bases at J, with 9 bases in the middle. Per germline, CDR1 SEHNR and CDR2 FQNEAQ (reference sequence). Here the CDR3 DNA reads TGTGCCAGCAGTCAACAACGCTACGAGCAGTACTTC. Translating gives CASSQQRYEQYF.

This clone was seen a handful of times. This sequence joins TRBV19 and TRBJ1-2, with D possibly being TRBD1 (6 bases). The germline CDR1 and CDR2 sequences are LNHDA and SQIVND (reference sequence). Trimming removed 5 bases at V and 2 bases at J, with 15 bases between. The CDR3 has 15 residues. CDR3 protein: CASSPRTDPNYGYTF. DNA of the CDR3: TGTGCCAGTAGTCCGAGGACAGATCCAAACTATGGCTACACCTTC.

The chain carries TRBV6-6 and TRBJ2-1; weak D call: TRBD2 (6 bases). The ends were cut back, 5 bases at V and 5 bases at J, with 13 bases in the middle. Germline V CDR1 and CDR2: MNHNY, SVGAGI (reference sequence). The CDR3 runs 14 residues. The CDR3 DNA sequence: TGTGCCAGCAGTGGAGGGAGTTTCGACAATGAGCAGTTCTTC. It specifies CASSGGSFDNEQFF.

This rearrangement joins TRBV27 to TRBJ2-7; 9 positions agree with TRBD1. The germline V gene has CDR1 MNHEY and CDR2 SMNVEV (reference sequence). This CDR3 is 14 amino acids long. V was pared by 5 bases and J by 3 bases, with 5 bases of the junction left unmatched. In DNA, the CDR3 is TGTGCCAGCAGTCAAGACAGGGGGGTCTACGAGCAGTACTTC. Translating it yields CASSQDRGVYEQYF.

This clone was recorded a few times. The rearrangement uses TRBV11-2 and TRBJ2-5; TRBD2 is a possible D gene (7 bases). Germline V gene lookup returns CDR1 SGHAT and CDR2 FQNNGV. Trimming pared 7 bases from V and 3 bases from J, leaving 27 bases between. There are 18 residues in the CDR3. CDR3 region: CASTRRGGAYLGEETQYF. The CDR3 region has the DNA TGTGCCAGCACGAGGCGCGGGGGCGCATACCTCGGGGAAGAGACCCAGTACTTC.

The chain links TRBV6-6 to TRBJ1-3; D remains unclear. Trimming took off 6 bases at V and 2 bases at J, with 5 bases between the two ends. Germline CDR1 and CDR2: MNHNY and SVGAGI (reference sequence). The CDR3 contains 12 residues. In nucleotides, the CDR3 is TGTGCCAGCAGGCCGCCTGGAAACACCATATATTTT. Protein product: CASRPPGNTIYF.

CDR3 nucleotides: TGTGCCAGCAGTAAAGGTGGGGGCGAAGCTTTCTTT. Its protein product is CASSKGGGEAFF. This chain links TRBV7-9 with TRBJ1-1; possible D gene TRBD1, 6 bases. The V and J ends lost 6 bases and 8 bases respectively, with 13 bases between them. This CDR3 comprises 12 residues. Germline loops: CDR1 SEHNR, CDR2 FQNEAQ (reference sequence).

The chain recombines TRBV18 with TRBJ2-3; 7 bases agree with TRBD1. Losses at the gene ends were 0 bases for V and 5 bases for J; bases not matched to a gene: 14. The length of the CDR3 is 18 residues. Germline-derived CDR1 and CDR2 are KGHSH and LQKENI. The CDR3 loop reads CASSPPNQNRGSRDTQYF. The CDR3 DNA follows: TGTGCCAGCTCACCACCAAATCAAAACAGGGGTTCGAGAGATACGCAGTATTTT. The whole variable domain, filled in from reference TRBV18 and TRBJ2-3, reads NAGVMQNPRHLVRRRGQEARLRCSPMKGHSHVYWYRQLPEEGLKFMVYLQKENIIDESGMPKERFSAEFPKEGPSILRIQQVVRGDSAAYFCASSPPNQNRGSRDTQYFGPGTRLTVL.

The rearrangement links TRBV19 to TRBJ1-5; no clear D gene. The CDR3 length is 15 residues. Trimming shortened V by 3 bases and J by 2 bases, and 11 bases separated the two germline ends. Per germline, CDR1 LNHDA and CDR2 SQIVND (reference sequence). The CDR3 region is CASSIPGNGNQPQHF. The CDR3 bases are TGTGCCAGTAGTATCCCCGGGAATGGCAATCAGCCCCAGCATTTT.

V and J are TRBV19 and TRBJ2-3; D unclear. The CDR3 consists of 11 residues. Germline CDR1 reads LNHDA; CDR2 reads SQIVND (reference sequence). V was trimmed by 10 bases and J by 4 bases, leaving 9 bases between them. Here the CDR3 reads CATQDADTQYF. In nucleotides, the CDR3 is TGTGCCACCCAAGACGCAGATACGCAGTATTTT.

The chain joins TRBV6-2 or TRBV6-3 to TRBJ2-1; D assignment may be TRBD1 or TRBD2 (5 bases each). The CDR3 runs 17 residues. Looked up from germline, CDR1 is MNHEY and CDR2 is SVGEGT. V was pared by 0 bases and J by 1 base, with 13 bases between. CDR3 DNA: TGTGCCAGCAGTTACTCGGGACGACCGGAATCCTACAATGAGCAGTTCTTC. Protein sequence: CASSYSGRPESYNEQFF.

This chain uses TRBV15 with TRBJ1-5, with a tentative D call TRBD1 (5 bases). This CDR3 has 15 residues. Trimming removed 0 bases from V and 14 bases from J, with 20 bases in between. The germline CDR1 and CDR2 sequences are LNHNV and YYDKDF (reference sequence). Here the CDR3 reads CATSRDPESGQGEHF. In DNA form, the CDR3 reads TGTGCCACCAGCAGAGATCCGGAGAGCGGGCAGGGAGAGCATTTT.

The genes are TRBV19 and TRBJ1-1; TRBD1 matches at 7 bases. The CDR3 has 15 amino acids. The V gene end was trimmed by 6 bases and the J gene end by 2 bases; junction bases not matched to a gene: 9. Germline V gene data show CDR1 as LNHDA and CDR2 as SQIVND (reference sequence). The CDR3 sequence is CASRTMGQSNTEAFF. CDR3 nucleotides: TGTGCCAGTAGAACTATGGGACAGAGCAACACTGAAGCTTTCTTT.

The chain employs TRBV19 and TRBJ1-5; D remains unclear. Germline V lookup: CDR1 LNHDA, CDR2 SQIVND (reference sequence). Trimming pared 4 bases from V and 5 bases from J, leaving 21 bases between. The CDR3 runs 17 residues. The CDR3 coding sequence is TGTGCCAGTAGTAATCCCCCCGCGTCTCCAGGCCATCAGCCCCAGCATTTT. This codes for CASSNPPASPGHQPQHF.

V usage is TRBV11-3 and J usage is TRBJ2-2, with TRBD2 as a possible D gene (5 bases). The germline V gene encodes CDR1 SGHNT and CDR2 YENEEA. This CDR3 has 13 residues. Deletions cut 5 bases from V and 5 bases from J, with 9 bases between. CDR3 DNA: TGTGCCAGCAGCCCCCGGGGAACCGGGGAGCTGTTTTTT. Its protein product is CASSPRGTGELFF.

The chain carries TRBV4-1 and TRBJ1-1; D is uncertain. This CDR3 is 14 amino acids long. Per germline, CDR1 MGHRA and CDR2 YSYEKL. The V end lost 4 bases, the J end lost 2 bases, and 11 bases lay between the germline ends. As DNA, the CDR3 is TGCGCCAGCAGCCTAGGAGGCAGAAACACTGAAGCTTTCTTT. Translating gives CASSLGGRNTEAFF.

This clone was picked up one time. The CDR3 reads CASSPSGLRYYEQYF. The CDR3 DNA sequence: TGTGCCAGCAGCCCCTCGGGACTCAGGTACTACGAGCAGTACTTC. The chain employs TRBV5-8 and TRBJ2-7; perhaps TRBD2 as D (6 bases). V was clipped by 4 bases and J by 3 bases, with 17 bases between them. The germline gives CDR1 SGHTS, CDR2 YDEGEE. The CDR3 length is 15 residues.

The V and J genes are TRBV25-1 and TRBJ1-3; possible D gene TRBD1, 5 bases. V gave up 0 bases and J gave up 2 bases, with 17 bases separating them. Per germline, CDR1 MGHDK and CDR2 SYGVNS. The CDR3 is made up of 18 amino acids. The CDR3 sequence: CASSEYPGRGDTGNTIYF. CDR3 coding DNA: TGTGCCAGCAGTGAATACCCGGGCCGGGGGGATACTGGAAACACCATATATTTT. The whole variable domain, filled in from reference TRBV25-1 and TRBJ1-3, reads EADIYQTPRYLVIGTGKKITLECSQTMGHDKMYWYQQDPGMELHLIHYSYGVNSTEKGDLSSESTVSRIRTEHFPLTLESARPSHTSQYLCASSEYPGRGDTGNTIYFGEGSWLTVV.

V is TRBV2 and J is TRBJ1-2; 11 nucleotides agree with TRBD1. The V segment lost 7 bases and the J segment 4 bases; nucleotides outside the gene matches: 5. The CDR3 loop spans 14 amino acids. CDR1 is SNHLY and CDR2 is FYNNEI in the germline V gene. This CDR3 is CASIRTGGTYGYTF. The CDR3 DNA is TGTGCCAGCATTCGGACAGGGGGCACCTATGGCTACACCTTC. Supplemented by reference TRBV2 and TRBJ1-2, the full variable domain reads EPEVTQTPSHQVTQMGQEVILRCVPISNHLYFYWYRQILGQKVEFLVSFYNNEISEKSEIFDDQFSVERPDGSNFTLKIRSTKLEDSAMYFCASIRTGGTYGYTFGSGTRLTVV.

V and J are TRBV20-1 and TRBJ1-2; D remains unclear. This CDR3 is built from 11 residues. From germline, CDR1 is DFQATT and CDR2 SNEGSKA (reference sequence). V was trimmed by 4 bases and J by 7 bases, leaving 10 bases between them. In DNA, the CDR3 is TGCAGTGCTATCTCCGGACTTGGCTACACCTTC. It yields the protein CSAISGLGYTF.

V and J are TRBV18 and TRBJ1-6; no definite D call. CDR3 length equals 13 residues. CDR1 is KGHSH and CDR2 is LQKENI in the germline V gene. V was clipped by 3 bases and J by 13 bases, with 13 bases between them. Here the CDR3 reads CASSPKVTEPLHF. The CDR3, as DNA: TGTGCCAGCTCACCGAAAGTAACGGAGCCCCTCCACTTT.

The chain uses TRBV11-2 and TRBJ1-1, with a weak D call TRBD1 (5 bases). This CDR3 region has 13 residues. Trimming removed 3 bases from V and 2 bases from J, with 7 bases in between. Germline CDR1 reads SGHAT; CDR2 reads FQNNGV. The CDR3 loop is CASSFGGNTEAFF. As DNA, the CDR3 is TGTGCCAGCAGCTTCGGGGGTAACACTGAAGCTTTCTTT.

The chain employs TRBV4-1 and TRBJ2-2; a possible D gene is TRBD2 (6 bases). Germline V CDR1 and CDR2: MGHRA, YSYEKL. The length of the CDR3 is 17 residues. Trimming removed 0 bases from V and 5 bases from J, with 16 bases in between. Here the CDR3 reads CASSQDRIAVRTGELFF. The CDR3, as DNA: TGCGCCAGCAGCCAAGATCGTATAGCGGTCCGTACCGGGGAGCTGTTTTTT.

This chain connects TRBV15 to TRBJ1-1, with 8 bases aligning to TRBD1. Germline V lookup: CDR1 LNHNV, CDR2 YYDKDF (reference sequence). J lost 0 bases, V lost 1 base, and 4 bases had no gene match. The CDR3 is 16 residues long. The CDR3 protein is CATSRARQGLNTEAFF. CDR3 nucleotide sequence: TGTGCCACCAGCAGAGCCCGACAGGGGTTGAACACTGAAGCTTTCTTT.

The J gene is TRBJ1-4, the V gene TRBV6-1, with no clear D. V was pared by 2 bases and J by 8 bases, with 9 bases between. Germline-derived CDR1 and CDR2 are MNHNS and SASEGT. The length of the CDR3 is 13 residues. CDR3 in DNA: TGTGCCAGCAGTGAATTGGCGCGAGAAAAACTGTTTTTT. Its translation is CASSELAREKLFF.